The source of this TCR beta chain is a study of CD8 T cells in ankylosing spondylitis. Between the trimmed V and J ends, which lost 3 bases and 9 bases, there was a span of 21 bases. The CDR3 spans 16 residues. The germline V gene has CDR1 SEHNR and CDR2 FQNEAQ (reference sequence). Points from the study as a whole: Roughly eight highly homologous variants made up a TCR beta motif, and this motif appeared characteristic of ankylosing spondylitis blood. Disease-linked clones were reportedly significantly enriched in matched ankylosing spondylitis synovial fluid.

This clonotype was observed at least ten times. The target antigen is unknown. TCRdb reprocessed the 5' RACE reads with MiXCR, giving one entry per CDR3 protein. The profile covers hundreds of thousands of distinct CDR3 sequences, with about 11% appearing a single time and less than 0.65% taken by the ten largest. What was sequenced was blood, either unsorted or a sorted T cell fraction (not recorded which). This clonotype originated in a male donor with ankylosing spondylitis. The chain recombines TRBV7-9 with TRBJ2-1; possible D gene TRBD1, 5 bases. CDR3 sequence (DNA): TGTGCCAGCAGCTTGGGGCGACGTGCTTCGTTAAGTGAGCAGTTCTTC. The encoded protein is CASSLGRRASLSEQFF.